This T cell receptor beta chain came from a study of vaccination and CD4 T cells after COVID-19. Background on the study: Post-vaccination specimens were collected at a median of roughly 65 days following dose two (range 14 to 241). The cells in question were stimulated using overlapping spike peptides derived from SARS-CoV-2, HCoV-NL63, HCoV-OC43 and HCoV-229E.

Cultured CD4+ T cell DNA underwent sequencing with the Oncomine TCR Beta short-read assay. TCRdb itself ran the PCR reads through MiXCR, one entry per CDR3 protein. The table lists about 22,000 distinct CDR3 sequences, roughly two fifths of them singletons, with about 5% in the top ten. Concerning this clonotype: Antigen specificity is unknown.

Treatment noted: roughly 10-day PBMC culture with coronavirus spike peptide pools or control peptides (ViraFEST assay). Expansion of antigen-specific T cells with peptide pools by ViraFEST preceded sequencing of TCRs. The sequence came from a human donor who had recovered from COVID-19. The sequencing here drew on CD4+ T cells from blood, cultured in vitro, taken before SARS-CoV-2 vaccination.

In DNA form, the CDR3 reads TGCGCCAGCAGTGAGGGACAGGGGGTGAACACTGAAGCTTTCTTT. Protein sequence: CASSEGQGVNTEAFF. The gene calls are TRBV10-1 and TRBJ1-1, with 10 bases identical to TRBD1. There are 15 residues in the CDR3. Unmatched junction bases numbered 0, after V lost 2 bases and J lost 0 bases. Germline CDR1 is WNHNN and CDR2 is SYGVQD (reference sequence).